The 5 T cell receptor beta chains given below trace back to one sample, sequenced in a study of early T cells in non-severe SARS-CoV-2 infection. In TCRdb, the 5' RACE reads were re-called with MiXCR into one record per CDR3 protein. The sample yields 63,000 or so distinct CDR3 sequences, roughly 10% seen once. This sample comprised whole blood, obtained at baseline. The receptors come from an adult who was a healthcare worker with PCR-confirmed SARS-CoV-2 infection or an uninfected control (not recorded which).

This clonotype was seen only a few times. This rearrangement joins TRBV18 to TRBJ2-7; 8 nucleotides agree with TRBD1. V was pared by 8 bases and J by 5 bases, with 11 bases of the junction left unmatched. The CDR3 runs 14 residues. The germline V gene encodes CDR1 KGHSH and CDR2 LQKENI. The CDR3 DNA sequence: TGTGCCAGCCGTCGACCGGGACAGGCGGACGAGCAGTACTTC. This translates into CASRRPGQADEQYF.

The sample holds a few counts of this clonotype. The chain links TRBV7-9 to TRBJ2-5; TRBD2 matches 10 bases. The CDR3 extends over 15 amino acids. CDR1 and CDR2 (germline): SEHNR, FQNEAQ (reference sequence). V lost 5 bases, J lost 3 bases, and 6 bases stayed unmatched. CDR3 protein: CASSRLAGSKETQYF. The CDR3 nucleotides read TGTGCCAGCAGCCGACTAGCGGGCTCAAAAGAGACCCAGTACTTC.

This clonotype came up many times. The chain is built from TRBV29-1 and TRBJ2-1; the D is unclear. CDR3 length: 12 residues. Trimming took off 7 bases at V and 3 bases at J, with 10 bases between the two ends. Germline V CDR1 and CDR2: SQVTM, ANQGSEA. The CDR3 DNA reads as TGCAGCGCCGCCCGGTTCTACAATGAGCAGTTCTTC. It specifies CSAARFYNEQFF.

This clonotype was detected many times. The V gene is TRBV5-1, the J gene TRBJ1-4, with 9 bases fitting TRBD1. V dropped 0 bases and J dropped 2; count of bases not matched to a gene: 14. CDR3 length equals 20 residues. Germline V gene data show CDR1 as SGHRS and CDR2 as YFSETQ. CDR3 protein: CASSLDGIRDRVRTNEKLFF. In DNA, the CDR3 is TGCGCCAGCAGCTTGGATGGTATTCGGGACAGGGTTCGGACTAATGAAAAACTGTTTTTT.

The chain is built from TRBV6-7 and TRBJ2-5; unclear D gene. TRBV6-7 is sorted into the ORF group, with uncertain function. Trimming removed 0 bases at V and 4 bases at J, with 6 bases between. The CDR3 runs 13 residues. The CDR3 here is CASSYSMTETQYF. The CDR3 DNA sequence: TGTGCCAGCAGTTACTCGATGACAGAGACCCAGTACTTC.